Here is one TCR beta chain with its context. The protocol was immunoSEQ multiplex PCR, while the TCRdb copy is restricted to in-frame clones and leaves out a portion. This sample has roughly 180,000 clones, with about nine tenths found just once. The sample comes from a study of T cell responses to AZD1222 COVID-19 vaccine. Material: peripheral blood, obtained 28 days after the second AZD1222 dose. The receptor comes from an adult who received the AZD1222 COVID-19 vaccine.

For the CDR3, the DNA is TGTGCCAGCAGCCGTCCAAAGGCGGAGGAGCAGTTCTTC. Amino acids: CASSRPKAEEQFF. This chain connects TRBV4-2 to TRBJ2-1, with D uncertain. The CDR3 loop spans 13 amino acids. The germline V and J ends were trimmed by 4 bases and 10 bases, with 14 bases remaining between them. Germline V gene sequence: CDR1 LGHNA, CDR2 YNFKEQ.